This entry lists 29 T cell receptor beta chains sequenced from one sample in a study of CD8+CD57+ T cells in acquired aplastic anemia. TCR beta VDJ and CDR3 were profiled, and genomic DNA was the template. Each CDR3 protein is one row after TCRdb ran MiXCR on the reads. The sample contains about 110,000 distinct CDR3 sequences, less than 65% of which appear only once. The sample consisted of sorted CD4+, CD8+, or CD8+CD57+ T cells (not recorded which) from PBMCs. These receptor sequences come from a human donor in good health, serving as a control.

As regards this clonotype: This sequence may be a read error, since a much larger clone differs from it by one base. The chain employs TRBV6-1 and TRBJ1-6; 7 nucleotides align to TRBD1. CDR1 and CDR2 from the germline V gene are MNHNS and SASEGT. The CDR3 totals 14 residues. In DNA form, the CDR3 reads TGTGCCACCGTCCCCCTGACAGGGCATTCACCCCCCCACTTT. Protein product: CATVPLTGHSPPHF.

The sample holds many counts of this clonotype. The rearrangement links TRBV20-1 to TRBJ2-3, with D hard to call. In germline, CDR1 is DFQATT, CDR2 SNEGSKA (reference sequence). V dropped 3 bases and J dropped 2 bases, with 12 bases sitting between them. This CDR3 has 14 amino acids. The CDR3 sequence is CSARWQVNTDTQYF. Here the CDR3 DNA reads TGCAGTGCTAGGTGGCAGGTGAACACAGATACGCAGTATTTT.

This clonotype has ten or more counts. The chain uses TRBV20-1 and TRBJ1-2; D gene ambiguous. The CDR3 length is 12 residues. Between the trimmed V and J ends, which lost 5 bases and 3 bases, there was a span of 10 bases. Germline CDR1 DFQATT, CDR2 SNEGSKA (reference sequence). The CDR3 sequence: CSALLEDYGYTF. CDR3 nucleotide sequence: TGCAGTGCTCTTCTGGAGGACTATGGCTACACCTTC.

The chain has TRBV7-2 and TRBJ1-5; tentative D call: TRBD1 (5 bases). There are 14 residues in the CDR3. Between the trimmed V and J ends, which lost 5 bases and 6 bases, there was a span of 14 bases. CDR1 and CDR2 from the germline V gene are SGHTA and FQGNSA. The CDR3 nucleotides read TGTGCCAGCAGCCCTAGGGGTTTCAGTCAGCCCCAGCATTTT. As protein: CASSPRGFSQPQHF.

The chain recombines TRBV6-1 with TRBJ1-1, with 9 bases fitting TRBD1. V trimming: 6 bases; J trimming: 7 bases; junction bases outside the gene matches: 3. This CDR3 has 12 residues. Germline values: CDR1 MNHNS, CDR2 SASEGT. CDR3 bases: TGTGCCAGCAGACAGGGGGCATATGAAGCTTTCTTT. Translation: CASRQGAYEAFF.

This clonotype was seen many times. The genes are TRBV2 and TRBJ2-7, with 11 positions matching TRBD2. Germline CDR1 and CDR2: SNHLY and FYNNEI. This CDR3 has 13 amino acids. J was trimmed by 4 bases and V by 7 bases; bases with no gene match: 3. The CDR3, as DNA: TGTGCCAGCATGCTAGCGGGAGGATACGAGCAGTACTTC. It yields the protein CASMLAGGYEQYF.

The CDR3 coding sequence is TGTGCCAGCAGTTACGAGACAGGTACGGAGAGCATTGAAGCTTTCTTT. Translating gives CASSYETGTESIEAFF. The rearrangement joins TRBV6-5 to TRBJ1-1, with D possibly matching TRBD1 (6 bases). The CDR3 sequence is 16 residues long. CDR1 is MNHEY, CDR2 SVGAGI, per germline. Trimming took off 2 bases at V and 7 bases at J, with 20 bases between the two ends.

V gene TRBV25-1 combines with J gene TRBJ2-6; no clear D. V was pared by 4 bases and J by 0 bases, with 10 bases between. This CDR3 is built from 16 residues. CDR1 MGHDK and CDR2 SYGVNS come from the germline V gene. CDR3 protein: CASSVINLSGANVLTF. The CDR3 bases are TGTGCCAGCAGTGTGATCAATCTCTCTGGGGCCAACGTCCTGACTTTC.

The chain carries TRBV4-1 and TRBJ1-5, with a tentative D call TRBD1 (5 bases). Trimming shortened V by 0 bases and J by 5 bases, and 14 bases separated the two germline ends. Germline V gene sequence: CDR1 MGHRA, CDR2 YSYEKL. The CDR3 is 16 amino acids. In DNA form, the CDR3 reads TGCGCCAGCAGCCAAGAAGTTGGCAGGGAGGATCAGCCCCAGCATTTT. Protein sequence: CASSQEVGREDQPQHF.

CDR3 sequence reads: CASSLEGGSGELFF. The CDR3 coding sequence is TGTGCCAGCAGCTTGGAGGGGGGCAGCGGGGAGCTGTTTTTT. This chain joins TRBV7-6 and TRBJ2-2; possibly TRBD1 or TRBD2 for D (6 bases each). The germline CDR1 and CDR2 sequences are SGHVS and FNYEAQ. The CDR3 extends over 14 amino acids. Trimming took 3 bases from V and 7 from J, leaving 12 bases between them. The whole variable domain, remainder taken from reference TRBV7-6 and TRBJ2-2, is GAGVSQSPRYKVTKRGQDVALRCDPISGHVSLYWYRQALGQGPEFLTYFNYEAQQDKSGLPNDRFSAERPEGSISTLTIQRTEQRDSAMYRCASSLEGGSGELFFGEGSRLTVL.

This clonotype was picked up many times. The CDR3 here is CASSYSENQPQHF. The CDR3 coding sequence is TGTGCCAGCAGTTACTCTGAAAATCAGCCCCAGCATTTT. The chain couples TRBV6-2 or TRBV6-3 to TRBJ1-5; D not resolved. The CDR3 runs 13 residues. V was trimmed by 0 bases and J by 4 bases, leaving 4 bases between them. Germline CDR1 is MNHEY and CDR2 is SVGEGT.

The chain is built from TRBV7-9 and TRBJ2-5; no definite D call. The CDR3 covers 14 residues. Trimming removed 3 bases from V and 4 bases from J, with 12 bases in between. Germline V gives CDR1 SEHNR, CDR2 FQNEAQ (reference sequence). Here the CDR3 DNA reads TGTGCCAGCAGCTTCCTTTCCATAACAGAGACCCAGTACTTC. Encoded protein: CASSFLSITETQYF.

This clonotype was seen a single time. CDR3 residues: CASSLVGVWVTDTQYF. CDR3 DNA: TGTGCCAGCAGCTTGGTGGGGGTATGGGTCACAGATACGCAGTATTTT. The chain uses TRBV11-2 and TRBJ2-3; the D gene could be TRBD1 or TRBD2 (5 bases each). Germline-derived CDR1 and CDR2 are SGHAT and FQNNGV. Trimming shortened V by 3 bases and J by 2 bases, and 15 bases separated the two germline ends. The CDR3 covers 16 residues. Using reference TRBV11-2 and TRBJ2-3 for the parts outside the CDR3, the full variable domain is EAGVAQSPRYKIIEKRQSVAFWCNPISGHATLYWYQQILGQGPKLLIQFQNNGVVDDSQLPKDRFSAERLKGVDSTLKIQPAKLEDSAVYLCASSLVGVWVTDTQYFGPGTRLTVL.

The CDR3 nucleotides read TGCGCCAGCAGCTTGGAAGGTGCAGGTGGTGAAAAACTGTTTTTT. Translating it yields CASSLEGAGGEKLFF. The gene calls are TRBV5-1 and TRBJ1-4; no clear D gene. The CDR3 contains 15 residues. The germline V and J ends were trimmed by 0 bases and 7 bases, with 13 bases remaining between them. CDR1 is SGHRS and CDR2 is YFSETQ in the germline V gene. Using reference TRBV5-1 and TRBJ1-4 for the parts outside the CDR3, the full variable domain is KAGVTQTPRYLIKTRGQQVTLSCSPISGHRSVSWYQQTPGQGLQFLFEYFSETQRNKGNFPGRFSGRQFSNSRSEMNVSTLELGDSALYLCASSLEGAGGEKLFFGSGTQLSVL.

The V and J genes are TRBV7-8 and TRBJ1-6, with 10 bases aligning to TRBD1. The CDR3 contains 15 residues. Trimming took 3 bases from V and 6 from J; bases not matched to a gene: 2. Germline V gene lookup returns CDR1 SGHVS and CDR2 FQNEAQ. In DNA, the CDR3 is TGTGCCAGCAGCTTTGGGGACAGGGGTAATTCACCCCTCCACTTT. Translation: CASSFGDRGNSPLHF.

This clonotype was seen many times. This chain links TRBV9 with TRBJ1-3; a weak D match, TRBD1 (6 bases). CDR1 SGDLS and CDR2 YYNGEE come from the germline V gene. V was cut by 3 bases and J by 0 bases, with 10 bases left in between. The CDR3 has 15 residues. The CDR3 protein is CASSDDRSSGNTIYF. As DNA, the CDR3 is TGTGCCAGCAGCGACGACAGGTCCTCTGGAAACACCATATATTTT.

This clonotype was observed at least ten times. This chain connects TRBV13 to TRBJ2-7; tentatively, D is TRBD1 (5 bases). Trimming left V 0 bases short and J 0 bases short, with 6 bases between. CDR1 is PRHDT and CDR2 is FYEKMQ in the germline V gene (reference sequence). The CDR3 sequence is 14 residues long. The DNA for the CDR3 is TGTGCCAGCAGCTTAGGACAGGCCTCCTACGAGCAGTACTTC. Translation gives CASSLGQASYEQYF.

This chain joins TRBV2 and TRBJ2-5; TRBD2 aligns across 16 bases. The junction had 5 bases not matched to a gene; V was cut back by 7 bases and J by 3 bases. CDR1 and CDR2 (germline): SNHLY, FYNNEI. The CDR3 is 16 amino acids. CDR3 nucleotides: TGTGCCAGCACTTCGGGACTAGCGGGGGGGAAAGAGACCCAGTACTTC. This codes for CASTSGLAGGKETQYF.

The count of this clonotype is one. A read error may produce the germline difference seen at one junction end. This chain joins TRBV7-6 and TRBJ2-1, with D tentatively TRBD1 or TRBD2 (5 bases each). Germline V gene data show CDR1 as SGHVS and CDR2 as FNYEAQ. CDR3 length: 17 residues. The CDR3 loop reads CASSLDPPGTAYNEQFF. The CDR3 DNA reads TGTGCTAGCAGCTTAGACCCCCCCGGGACGGCGTACAATGAGCAGTTCTTC.

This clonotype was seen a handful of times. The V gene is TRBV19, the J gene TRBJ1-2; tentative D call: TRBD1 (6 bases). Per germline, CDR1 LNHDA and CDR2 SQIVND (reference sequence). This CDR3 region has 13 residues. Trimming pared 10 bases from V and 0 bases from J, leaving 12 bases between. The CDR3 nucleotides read TGTGCCACAAAACAGGGCCCTAACTATGGCTACACCTTC. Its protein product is CATKQGPNYGYTF.

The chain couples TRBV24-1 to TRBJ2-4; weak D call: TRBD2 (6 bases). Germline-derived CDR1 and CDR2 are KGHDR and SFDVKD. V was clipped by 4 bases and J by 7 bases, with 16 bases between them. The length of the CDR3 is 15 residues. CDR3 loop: CATSDYRDLGNIQYF. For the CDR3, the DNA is TGTGCCACCAGTGACTACCGGGACTTAGGCAACATTCAGTACTTC.

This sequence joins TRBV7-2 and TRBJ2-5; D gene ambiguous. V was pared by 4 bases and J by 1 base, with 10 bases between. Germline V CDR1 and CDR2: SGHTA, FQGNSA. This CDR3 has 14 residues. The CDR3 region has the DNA TGTGCCAGCAGCTCGTCGAGGACCCAAGAGACCCAGTACTTC. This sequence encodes CASSSSRTQETQYF.

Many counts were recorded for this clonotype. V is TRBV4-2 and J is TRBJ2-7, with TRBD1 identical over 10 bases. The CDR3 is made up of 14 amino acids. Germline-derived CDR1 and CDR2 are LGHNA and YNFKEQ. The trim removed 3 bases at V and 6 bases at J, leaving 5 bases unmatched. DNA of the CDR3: TGTGCCAGCAGCCAGGGACAGGGGCTCTTCGAGCAGTACTTC. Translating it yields CASSQGQGLFEQYF.

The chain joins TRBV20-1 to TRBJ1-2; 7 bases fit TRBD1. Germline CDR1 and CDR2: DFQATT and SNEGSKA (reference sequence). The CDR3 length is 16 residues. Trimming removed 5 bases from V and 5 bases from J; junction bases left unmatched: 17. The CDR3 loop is CSAGQGQDTGGYGYTF. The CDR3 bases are TGCAGTGCTGGCCAAGGACAGGACACGGGGGGATATGGCTACACCTTC.

The CDR3 region has the DNA TGCAGCGTTTTAACTAGCGGGGGGGCCGATGAGCAGTTCTTC. This gives the protein CSVLTSGGADEQFF. The rearrangement links TRBV29-1 to TRBJ2-1, with 13 nucleotides matching TRBD2. J was trimmed by 8 bases and V by 5 bases; bases with no gene match: 6. Germline CDR1 reads SQVTM; CDR2 reads ANQGSEA. The CDR3 spans 14 residues.

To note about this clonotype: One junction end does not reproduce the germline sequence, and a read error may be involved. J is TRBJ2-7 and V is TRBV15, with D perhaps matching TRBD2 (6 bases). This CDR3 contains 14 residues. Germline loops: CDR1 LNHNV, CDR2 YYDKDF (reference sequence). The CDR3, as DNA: TGTGCCACTAGGCATCTGGGGGACTCCTACGAGCAGCACTTC. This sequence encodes CATRHLGDSYEQHF.

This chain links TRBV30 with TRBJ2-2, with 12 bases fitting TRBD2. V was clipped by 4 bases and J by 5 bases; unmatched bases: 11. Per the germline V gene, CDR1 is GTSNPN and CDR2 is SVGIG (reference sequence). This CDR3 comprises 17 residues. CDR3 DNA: TGTGCCTGGATCGGACTAGCGGGGCCCTTACGAACCGGGGAGCTGTTTTTT. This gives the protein CAWIGLAGPLRTGELFF.

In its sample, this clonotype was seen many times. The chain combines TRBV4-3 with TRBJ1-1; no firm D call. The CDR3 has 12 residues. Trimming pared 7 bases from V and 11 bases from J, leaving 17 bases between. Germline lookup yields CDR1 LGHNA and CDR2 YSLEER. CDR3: CASTRAIILAFF. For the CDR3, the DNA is TGCGCCAGCACCCGGGCAATTATTCTGGCTTTCTTT.

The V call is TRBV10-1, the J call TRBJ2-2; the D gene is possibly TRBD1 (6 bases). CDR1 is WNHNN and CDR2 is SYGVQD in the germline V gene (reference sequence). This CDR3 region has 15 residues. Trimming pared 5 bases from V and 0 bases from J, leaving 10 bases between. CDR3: CASSLKGANTGELFF. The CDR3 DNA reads TGCGCCAGCAGTTTAAAGGGGGCGAACACCGGGGAGCTGTTTTTT.